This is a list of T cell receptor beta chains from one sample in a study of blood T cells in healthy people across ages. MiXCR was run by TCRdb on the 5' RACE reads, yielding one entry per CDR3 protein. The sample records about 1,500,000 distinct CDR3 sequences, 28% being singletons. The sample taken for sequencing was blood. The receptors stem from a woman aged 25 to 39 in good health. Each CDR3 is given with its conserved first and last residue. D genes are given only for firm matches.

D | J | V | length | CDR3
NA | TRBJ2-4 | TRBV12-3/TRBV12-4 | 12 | CASSSTGLAMYF
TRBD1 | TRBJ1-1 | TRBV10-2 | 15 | CASRGSGQGNTEAFF
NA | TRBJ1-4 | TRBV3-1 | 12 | CASSLKDEKLFF
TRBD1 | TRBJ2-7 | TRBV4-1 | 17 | CASSQPGQGALAYERYF
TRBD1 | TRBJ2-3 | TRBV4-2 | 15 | CASSDLGQGSDTQYF
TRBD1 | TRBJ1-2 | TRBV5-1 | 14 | CASSQGQGADGYTF
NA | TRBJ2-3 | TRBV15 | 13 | CATSPNRGDTQYF
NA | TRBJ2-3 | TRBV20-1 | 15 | CSARAPAGYTDTQYF
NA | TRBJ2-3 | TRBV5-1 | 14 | CASSLGMSTDTQYF
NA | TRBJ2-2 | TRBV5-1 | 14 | CASSRQDLGGELFF
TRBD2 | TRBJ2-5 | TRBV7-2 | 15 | CASSPMGIAGETQYF
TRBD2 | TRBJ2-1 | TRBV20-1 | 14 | CSARDYLSRNEQFF
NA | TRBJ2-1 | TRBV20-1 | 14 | CSARDLDRYNERFF
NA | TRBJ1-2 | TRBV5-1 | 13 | CASSLGPDGGYTF
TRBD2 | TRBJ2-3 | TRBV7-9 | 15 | CASSSSGGHPDTQYF
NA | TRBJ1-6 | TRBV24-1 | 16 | CATKTLCGSADSPLHF
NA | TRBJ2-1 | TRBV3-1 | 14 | CASSGDSGYNEQFF
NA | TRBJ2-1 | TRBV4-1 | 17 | CATKADLSASSYNEQFF
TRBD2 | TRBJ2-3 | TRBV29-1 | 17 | CSVEGLAGEAGTDTQYF
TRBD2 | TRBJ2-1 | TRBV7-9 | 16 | CASSLDLGLAGNEQFF
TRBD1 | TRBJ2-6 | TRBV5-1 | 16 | CASSLSTGNGANVLTF
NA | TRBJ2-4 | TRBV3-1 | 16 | CASSPSNGGPGNIQYF
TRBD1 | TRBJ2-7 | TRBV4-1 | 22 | CASSQGETGTGGAGTRTYEQYF
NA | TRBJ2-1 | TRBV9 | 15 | CASSVSSGGYNEQFF
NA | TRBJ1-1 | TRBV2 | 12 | CASRGRDTEAFF
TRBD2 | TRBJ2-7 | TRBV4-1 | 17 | CASSSMAGGSPPYEQYF
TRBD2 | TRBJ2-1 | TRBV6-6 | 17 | CASSYSDVGGVYNEQFF
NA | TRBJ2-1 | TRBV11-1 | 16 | CASRGGGSKWDNGQFF
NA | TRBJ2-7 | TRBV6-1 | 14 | CASRERGGVYEQYF
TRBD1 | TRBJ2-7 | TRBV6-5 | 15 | CASSYSRQGSYEQYF
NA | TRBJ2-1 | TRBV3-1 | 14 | CASSPSALGYEQFF